These 7 T cell receptor beta chains came from one sample sequenced in a study of T cells in Graves' hyperthyroidism and ophthalmopathy. From RNA transcripts, TCR beta CDR3 regions were amplified. HTBI primers were the set used in a first-round RT-PCR of the TCR CDR3. TCRdb re-called the multiplex PCR reads with MiXCR, one entry per CDR3 protein. The data contain fewer than 900,000 distinct CDR3 sequences, approximately 18% of them seen just once; the ten biggest clones take up 15% to 20%. The specimen was blood. These receptors all come from a woman in her forties or fifties with Graves' hyperthyroidism that later progressed to Graves' ophthalmopathy.

V and J are TRBV7-2 and TRBJ1-5, with a tentative D call TRBD1 (5 bases). Per germline, CDR1 SGHTA and CDR2 FQGNSA. Trimming stripped 6 bases from V and 1 base from J, with 7 bases between. CDR3 length equals 13 residues. The CDR3 nucleotides are TGTGCCAGCAGACGACAGAGCAATCAGCCCCAGCATTTT. Residues: CASRRQSNQPQHF.

This clonotype has a handful of counts. The chain links TRBV2 to TRBJ1-6; D is unresolved. This CDR3 has 17 amino acids. CDR1 is SNHLY and CDR2 is FYNNEI in the germline V gene. Trimming left V 4 bases short and J 2 bases short, with 15 bases between. The CDR3 DNA reads TGTGCCAGCAGTGGGGCCCCGGGCTACACCTATAATTCACCCCTCCACTTT. Encoded protein: CASSGAPGYTYNSPLHF.

This clonotype was detected ten times or more. The V gene is TRBV27, the J gene TRBJ2-1; 10 bases match TRBD1. V was pared by 5 bases and J by 1 base, with 5 bases of the junction left unmatched. CDR1 and CDR2 (germline): MNHEY, SMNVEV (reference sequence). The CDR3 loop spans 16 amino acids. The CDR3 loop reads CASSTGTGVSYNEQFF. The CDR3, as DNA: TGTGCCAGCAGTACCGGGACAGGGGTATCCTACAATGAGCAGTTCTTC.

This clonotype occurred a few times. V gene TRBV4-2 combines with J gene TRBJ2-3; 8 nucleotides agree with TRBD2. The CDR3 consists of 15 residues. V was pared by 2 bases and J by 4 bases, with 5 bases of the junction left unmatched. The germline V gene encodes CDR1 LGHNA and CDR2 YNFKEQ. The CDR3 DNA sequence: TGTGCCAGCAGCCAACGTAGCGGGGTATCAGATACGCAGTATTTT. It is translated as CASSQRSGVSDTQYF.

The chain uses TRBV19 and TRBJ1-2, with D unclear. The CDR3 totals 13 residues. The germline V gene has CDR1 LNHDA and CDR2 SQIVND (reference sequence). Trimming took 2 bases from V and 2 from J, leaving 6 bases between them. The CDR3 nucleotides are TGTGCCAGTAGTATAAATGGGAACTATGGCTACACCTTC. This gives the protein CASSINGNYGYTF.

This clonotype was counted many times. This chain connects TRBV20-1 to TRBJ2-5, with 12 bases matching TRBD2. Germline trimming cut 3 bases from V and 1 base from J; bases unmatched to any gene: 3. Germline CDR1 and CDR2: DFQATT and SNEGSKA (reference sequence). The CDR3 sequence is 15 residues long. CDR3: CSARGTSGPQETQYF. In nucleotides, the CDR3 is TGCAGTGCTAGGGGGACTAGCGGGCCCCAAGAGACCCAGTACTTC.

In its sample, this clonotype was seen many times. This chain joins TRBV7-9 and TRBJ2-1, with 10 bases lining up with TRBD2. The CDR3 extends over 15 amino acids. Germline CDR1 is SEHNR and CDR2 is FQNEAQ (reference sequence). After removal of 7 bases from V and 7 bases from J, the junction contained 10 bases not matched to a gene. CDR3 sequence: CASTPPGLAFNEQFF. Here the CDR3 DNA reads TGTGCCAGCACTCCCCCGGGACTAGCGTTTAATGAGCAGTTCTTC.